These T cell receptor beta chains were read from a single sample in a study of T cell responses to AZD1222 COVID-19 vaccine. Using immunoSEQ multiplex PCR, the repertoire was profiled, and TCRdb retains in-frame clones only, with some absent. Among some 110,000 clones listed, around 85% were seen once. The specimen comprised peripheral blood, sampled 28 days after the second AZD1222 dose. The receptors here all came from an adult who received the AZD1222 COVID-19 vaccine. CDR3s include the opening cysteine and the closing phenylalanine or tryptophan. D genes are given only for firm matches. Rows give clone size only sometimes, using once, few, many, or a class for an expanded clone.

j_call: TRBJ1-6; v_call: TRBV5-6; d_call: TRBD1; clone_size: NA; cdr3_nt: TGTGCCAGCACCCAGGGGGGATATAATTCACCCCTCCACTTT; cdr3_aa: CASTQGGYNSPLHF
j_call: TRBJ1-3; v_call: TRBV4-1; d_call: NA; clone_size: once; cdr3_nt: TGCGCCAGCAGCCAATTTTCTCTAAGGAACACCATATATTTT; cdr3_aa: CASSQFSLRNTIYF
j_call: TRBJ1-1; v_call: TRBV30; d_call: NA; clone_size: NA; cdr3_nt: TGTGCCTCGGGACAACAGATTACCAACACTGAAGCTTTCTTT; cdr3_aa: CASGQQITNTEAFF
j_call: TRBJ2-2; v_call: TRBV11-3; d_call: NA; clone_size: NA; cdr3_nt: TGTGCCAGCAGCCAAACCCACCTAGGGACTGAGAAAAGGTCCGGGGAGCTGTTTTTT; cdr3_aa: CASSQTHLGTEKRSGELFF
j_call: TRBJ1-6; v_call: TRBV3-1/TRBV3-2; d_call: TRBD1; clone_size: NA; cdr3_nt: TGTGCCAGCAGCCAACCACAGGGGTTTTCACCCCTCCACTTT; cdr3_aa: CASSQPQGFSPLHF
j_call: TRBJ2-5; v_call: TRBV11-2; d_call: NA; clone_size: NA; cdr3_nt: TGTGCCAGCAGCTCCTGGACAGACCAAGAGACCCAGTACTTC; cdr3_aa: CASSSWTDQETQYF
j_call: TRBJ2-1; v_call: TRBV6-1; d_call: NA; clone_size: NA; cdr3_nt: TGTGCCAGCAGTGAATCGGTGGGTTTCTACAATGAGCAGTTCTTC; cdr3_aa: CASSESVGFYNEQFF
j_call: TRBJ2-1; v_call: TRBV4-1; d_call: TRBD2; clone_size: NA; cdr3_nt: TGCGCCAGCAGCCACCTAGCGGGGGGTTACAATGAGCAGTTCTTC; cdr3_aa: CASSHLAGGYNEQFF
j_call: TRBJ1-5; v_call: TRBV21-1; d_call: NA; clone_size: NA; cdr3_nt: TGTGCCAGCAGCCCACGGGGTAGCAATCAGCCCCAGCATTTT; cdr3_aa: CASSPRGSNQPQHF
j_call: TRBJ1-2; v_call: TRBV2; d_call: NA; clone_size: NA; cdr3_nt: TGTGCCAGCAGTGAGGGACGAGATTATGGCTACACCTTC; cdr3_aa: CASSEGRDYGYTF
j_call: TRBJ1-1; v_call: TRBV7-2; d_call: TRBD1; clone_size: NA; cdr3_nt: TGTGCCAGCAAAACAGGGGTGACTGAAGCTTTCTTT; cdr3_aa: CASKTGVTEAFF
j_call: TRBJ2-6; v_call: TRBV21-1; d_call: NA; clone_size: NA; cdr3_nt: TGTGCCAGCAGCCCGGAGGGCCCAGGTGGGCCTGGGGCCAACGTCCTGACTTTC; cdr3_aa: CASSPEGPGGPGANVLTF
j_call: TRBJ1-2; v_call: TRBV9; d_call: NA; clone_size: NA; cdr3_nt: TGTGCCAGCAGCGTAGGACAAACGAGCTATGGCTACACCTTC; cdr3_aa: CASSVGQTSYGYTF
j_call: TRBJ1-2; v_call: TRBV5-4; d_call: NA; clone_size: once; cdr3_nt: TGTGCCAGCAGCCAAATTCAGGGGTCGACTGGCTATGGCTACACCTTC; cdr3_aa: CASSQIQGSTGYGYTF
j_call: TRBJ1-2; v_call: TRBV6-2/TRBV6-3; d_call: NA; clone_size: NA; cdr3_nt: TGTGCCAGCAGTCACAACTATGGCTACACCTTC; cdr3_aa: CASSHNYGYTF
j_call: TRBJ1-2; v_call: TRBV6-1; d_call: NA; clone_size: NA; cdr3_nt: TGTGCCAGCAGTGAATTTCTCCGTAATAACTATGGCTACACCTTC; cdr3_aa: CASSEFLRNNYGYTF
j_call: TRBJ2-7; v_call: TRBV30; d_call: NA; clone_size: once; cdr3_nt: TGTGCCTGGAGTCGGCAGGACTACGAGCAGTACTTC; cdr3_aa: CAWSRQDYEQYF
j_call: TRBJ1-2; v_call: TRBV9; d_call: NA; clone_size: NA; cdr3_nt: TGTGCCAGCAGCCCTTCTAGGGGCTATGGCTACACCTTC; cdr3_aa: CASSPSRGYGYTF
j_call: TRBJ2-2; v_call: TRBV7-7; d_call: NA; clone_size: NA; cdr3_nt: TGTGCCAGCAAGGGCGGGGACCACACCGGGGAGCTGTTTTTT; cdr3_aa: CASKGGDHTGELFF
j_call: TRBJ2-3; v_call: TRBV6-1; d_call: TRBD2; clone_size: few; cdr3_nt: TGTGCCAGCAGTGAATTCGGACTAGCGGTCACAGATACGCAGTATTTT; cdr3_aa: CASSEFGLAVTDTQYF
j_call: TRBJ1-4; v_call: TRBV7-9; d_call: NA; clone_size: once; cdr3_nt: TGTGCCAGCAGCCTATCAGGGTCTGGGAAACTGTTTTTT; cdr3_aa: CASSLSGSGKLFF
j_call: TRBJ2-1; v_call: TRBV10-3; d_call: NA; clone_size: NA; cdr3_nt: TGTGCCATCAGTGAAGGGACCCAACCAAATGAGCAGTTCTTC; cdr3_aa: CAISEGTQPNEQFF
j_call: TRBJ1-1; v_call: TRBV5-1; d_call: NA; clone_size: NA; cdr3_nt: TGCGCCAGCAGCTTGGCAGCAGCGGAGGACACTGAAGCTTTCTTT; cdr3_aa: CASSLAAAEDTEAFF
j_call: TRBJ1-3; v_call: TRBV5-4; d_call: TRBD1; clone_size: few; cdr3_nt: TGTGCCAGCAGCGCCGGAGGGGGACAGTTCCTTGACACCATATATTTT; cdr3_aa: CASSAGGGQFLDTIYF
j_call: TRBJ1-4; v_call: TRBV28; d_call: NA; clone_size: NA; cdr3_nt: TGTGCCAGCAGTTTTGGGGGCGCGAATGAAAAACTGTTTTTT; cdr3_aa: CASSFGGANEKLFF
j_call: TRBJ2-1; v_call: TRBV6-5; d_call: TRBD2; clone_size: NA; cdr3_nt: TGTGCCAGCAGAGCCACTAGCGGGGGGAACAATGAGCAGTTCTTC; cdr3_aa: CASRATSGGNNEQFF
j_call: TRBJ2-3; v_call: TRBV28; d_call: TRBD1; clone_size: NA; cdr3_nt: TGTGCCAGCGGGACAGAAAGCACAGATACGCAGTATTTT; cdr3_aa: CASGTESTDTQYF
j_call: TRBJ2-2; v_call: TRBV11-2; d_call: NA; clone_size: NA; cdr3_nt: TGTGCCAGCAGCCGAGTGGGCGGGGAGCTGTTTTTT; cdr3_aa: CASSRVGGELFF
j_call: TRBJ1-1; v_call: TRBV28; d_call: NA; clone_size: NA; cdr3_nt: TGTGCCAGCAGGAGGGGTTTCGCCGAAGCTTTCTTT; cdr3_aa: CASRRGFAEAFF
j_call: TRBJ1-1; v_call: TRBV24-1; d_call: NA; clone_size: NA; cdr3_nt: TGTGCCACCAGTGAGGCGAACACTGAAGCTTTCTTT; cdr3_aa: CATSEANTEAFF
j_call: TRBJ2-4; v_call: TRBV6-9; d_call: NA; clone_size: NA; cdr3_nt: TGTGCCATCACCGGGGAGAAAAACATTCAGTACTTC; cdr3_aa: CAITGEKNIQYF
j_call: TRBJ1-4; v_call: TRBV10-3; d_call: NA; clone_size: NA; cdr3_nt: TGTGCCATCAGTCATGGAGACCTTAATGAAAAACTGTTTTTT; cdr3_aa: CAISHGDLNEKLFF
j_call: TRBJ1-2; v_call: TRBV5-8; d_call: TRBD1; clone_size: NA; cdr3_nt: TGTGCCAGCAGCTTCCGAGACAGGGGTTGGGATGGCTACACCTTC; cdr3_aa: CASSFRDRGWDGYTF
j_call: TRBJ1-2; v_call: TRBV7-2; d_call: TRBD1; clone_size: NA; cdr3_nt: TGTGCCAGCAGCCCCTTCGGGACAGGGGGCAATCATGGCTACACCTTC; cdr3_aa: CASSPFGTGGNHGYTF
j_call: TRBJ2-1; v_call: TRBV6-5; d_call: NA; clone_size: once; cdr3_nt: TGTGCCAGCAGTTACTCACCTTCATATGAGCAGTTCTTC; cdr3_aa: CASSYSPSYEQFF
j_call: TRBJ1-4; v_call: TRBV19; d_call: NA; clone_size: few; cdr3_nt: TGTGCCAGTAGTATCCAGTCGGCCAGGGCGGGGGAAAAACTGTTTTTT; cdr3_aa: CASSIQSARAGEKLFF
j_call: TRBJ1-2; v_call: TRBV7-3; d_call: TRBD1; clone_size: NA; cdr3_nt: TGTGCCAGCAGCTCTGGACAGGGAGAGGGCTACACCTTC; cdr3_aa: CASSSGQGEGYTF
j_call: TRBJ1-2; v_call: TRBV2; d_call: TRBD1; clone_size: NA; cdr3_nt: TGTGCCAGCCGGACAGGGGGATCTTCAAAAGGCTACACCTTC; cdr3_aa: CASRTGGSSKGYTF
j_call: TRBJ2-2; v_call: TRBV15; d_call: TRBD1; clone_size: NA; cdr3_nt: TGTGCCACCAGCAGAGGGGGACAGGGATTCCACACCGGGGAGCTGTTTTTT; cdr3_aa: CATSRGGQGFHTGELFF
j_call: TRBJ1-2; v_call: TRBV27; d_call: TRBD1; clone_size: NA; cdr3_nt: TGTGCCAGCAGTTTCGGACAGGGGAACTATGGCTACACCTTC; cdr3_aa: CASSFGQGNYGYTF
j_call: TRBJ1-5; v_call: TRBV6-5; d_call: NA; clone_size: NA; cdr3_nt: TGTGCCACGGGTTCCAATAATCAGCCCCAGCATTTT; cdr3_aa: CATGSNNQPQHF
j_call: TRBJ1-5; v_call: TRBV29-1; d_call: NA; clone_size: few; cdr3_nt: TGCAGCGTTGAAGAGTCGGGCGGCAATCAGCCCCAGCATTTT; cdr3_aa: CSVEESGGNQPQHF
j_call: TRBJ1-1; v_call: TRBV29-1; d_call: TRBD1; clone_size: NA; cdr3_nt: TGCAGCGCCAGACAGGGGGGAACTGAAGCTTTCTTT; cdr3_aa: CSARQGGTEAFF
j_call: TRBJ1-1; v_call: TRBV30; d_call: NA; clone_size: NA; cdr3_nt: TGTGCCTGGAAGGTTGGCCACACTGAAGCTTTCTTT; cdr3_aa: CAWKVGHTEAFF
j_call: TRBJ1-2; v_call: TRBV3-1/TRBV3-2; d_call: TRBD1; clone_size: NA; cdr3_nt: TGTGCCAGCAGCCTAAGGACAGGGGATGGTGGCTACACCTTC; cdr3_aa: CASSLRTGDGGYTF
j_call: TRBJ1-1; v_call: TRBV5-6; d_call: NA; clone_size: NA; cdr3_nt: TGTGCCAGCAGCTGGACGGAGAACACTGAAGCTTTCTTT; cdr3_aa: CASSWTENTEAFF
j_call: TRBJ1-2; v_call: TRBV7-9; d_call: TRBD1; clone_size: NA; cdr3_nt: TGTGCCAGCAGCTTTACCGACAGGGGGATACACTATGGCTACACCTTC; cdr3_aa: CASSFTDRGIHYGYTF
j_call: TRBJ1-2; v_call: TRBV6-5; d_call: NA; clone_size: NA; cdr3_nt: TGTGCCAGCAGTCCTTTGGGGGCAGGAGGCTACACCTTC; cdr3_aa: CASSPLGAGGYTF
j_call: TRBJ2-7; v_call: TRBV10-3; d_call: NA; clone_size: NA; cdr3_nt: TGTGCCATCAAGGATTCGGGTTACGAGCAGTACTTC; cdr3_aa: CAIKDSGYEQYF
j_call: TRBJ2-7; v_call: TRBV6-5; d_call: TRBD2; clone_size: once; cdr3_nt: TGTGCCAGCAGCTATATAGCGGGGCTGGGGTACGAGCAGTACTTC; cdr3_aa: CASSYIAGLGYEQYF
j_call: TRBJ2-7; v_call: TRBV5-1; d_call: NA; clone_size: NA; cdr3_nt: TGCGCCAGCAGGCGGGACCTCTACGAGCAGTACTTC; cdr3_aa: CASRRDLYEQYF
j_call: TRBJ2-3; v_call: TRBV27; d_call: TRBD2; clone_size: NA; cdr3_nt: TGTGCCAGCAGTTCGTACCCGGGACTAGCGGGGGGGATCACAGATACGCAGTATTTT; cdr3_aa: CASSSYPGLAGGITDTQYF
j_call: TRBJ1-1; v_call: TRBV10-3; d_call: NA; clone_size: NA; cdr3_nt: TGTGCCATCAGCTCCCACACAGGGCTGGGCACTGAAGCTTTCTTT; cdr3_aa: CAISSHTGLGTEAFF
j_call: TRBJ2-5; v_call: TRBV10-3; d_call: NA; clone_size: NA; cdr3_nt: TGTGCCATCAGTGAGAGGGAGACCCAGTACTTC; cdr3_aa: CAISERETQYF
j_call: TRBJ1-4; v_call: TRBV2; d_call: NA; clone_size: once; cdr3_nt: TGTGCCAGCAGTGAAATAGAAAAACTGTTTTTT; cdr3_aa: CASSEIEKLFF
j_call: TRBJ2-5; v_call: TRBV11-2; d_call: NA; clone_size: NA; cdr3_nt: TGTGCCAGCAGCTTAGGAGCCAGCGGACAAGAGACCCAGTACTTC; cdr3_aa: CASSLGASGQETQYF
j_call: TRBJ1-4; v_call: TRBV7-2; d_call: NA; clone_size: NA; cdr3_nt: TGTGCCAGCGCGCGTGGGACGGTTAATGAAAAACTGTTTTTT; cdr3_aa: CASARGTVNEKLFF